This T cell receptor beta chain was profiled in a study of T cell responses to AZD1222 COVID-19 vaccine. Profiled with immunoSEQ multiplex PCR; TCRdb holds only in-frame clones, not every one. Among under 200,000 clones, 70% to 90% were seen once, and the ten largest hold 20% to 30%. Points on this clone: Its specificity is not known.

V was pared by 1 base and J by 6 bases, with 7 bases between. The CDR3 has 13 residues. Germline V gene lookup returns CDR1 SGHAT and CDR2 FQNNGV. Findings of the study overall: Only a handful of individuals given AZD1222 were seropositive at baseline. The donors showed a predominance of white British ancestry and of females, with possible underestimation of clonal diversity. As reported, nearly half of all spike-specific TCRs target variant regions that are unmutated.

Pooled in the analysis were second doses at about 4 or about 12 weeks. V usage is TRBV11-2 and J usage is TRBJ2-1; D is undetermined. Source: peripheral blood, taken 28 days after the second AZD1222 dose. The sequence was obtained from an adult who received the AZD1222 COVID-19 vaccine. DNA for the CDR3: TGTGCCAGCAGCTTAGGGCAGATCAATGAGCAGTTCTTC. Amino acid sequence: CASSLGQINEQFF.